The 24 T cell receptor beta chains listed next were all sequenced from one sample in a study of T cells in tuberculosis. Time point noted: new active TB diagnosis, blood taken before or within 7 days of starting treatment. Clones were read by immunoSEQ multiplex PCR, and TCRdb kept only the in-frame ones, dropping some. The data hold approximately 30,000 clones, with approximately 90% observed a single time. The source was PBMCs, collected at tuberculosis diagnosis. These receptors were obtained from an adult with tuberculosis.

V is TRBV2 and J is TRBJ1-1; 7 nucleotides agree with TRBD1. The V and J ends lost 4 bases and 4 bases, in that order; junction bases with no gene match: 15. The germline CDR1 and CDR2 sequences are SNHLY and FYNNEI. This CDR3 has 17 amino acids. The CDR3 bases are TGTGCCAGCAGTGTAGGGCAGGGGGTCGATCGGGGCACTGAAGCTTTCTTT. It translates to CASSVGQGVDRGTEAFF.

The chain recombines TRBV19 with TRBJ2-5; 8 positions agree with TRBD2. The CDR3 is 16 residues long. Germline loops: CDR1 LNHDA, CDR2 SQIVND (reference sequence). The V gene end was trimmed by 4 bases and the J gene end by 5 bases; junction bases not matched to a gene: 12. CDR3 nucleotide sequence: TGTGCCAGTAGTAAGGGTAGCGGGGACCCCAGGGAGACCCAGTACTTC. Protein sequence: CASSKGSGDPRETQYF.

This rearrangement joins TRBV5-1 to TRBJ2-3; a possible D gene is TRBD1 (7 bases). The CDR3 extends over 16 amino acids. Germline V gene data show CDR1 as SGHRS and CDR2 as YFSETQ. Between the trimmed V and J ends, which lost 0 bases and 4 bases, there was a span of 15 bases. The CDR3 DNA sequence: TGCGCCAGCAGCTTGGAACTGCAGGGGGAGGCAGATACGCAGTATTTT. Translating gives CASSLELQGEADTQYF.

The chain recombines TRBV2 with TRBJ1-4, with D unresolved. The CDR3 is made up of 14 amino acids. Germline-derived CDR1 and CDR2 are SNHLY and FYNNEI. Trimming shortened V by 5 bases and J by 0 bases, and 7 bases separated the two germline ends. CDR3 protein: CASSLDSTNEKLFF. DNA of the CDR3: TGTGCCAGCAGTCTAGATTCAACTAATGAAAAACTGTTTTTT.

This clone appeared once. The chain joins TRBV7-9 to TRBJ1-2; TRBD1 aligns across 7 bases. This CDR3 comprises 15 residues. The ends lost 1 base at V and 4 bases at J; junction bases unmatched: 6. The germline V gene encodes CDR1 SEHNR and CDR2 FQNEAQ (reference sequence). This chain's CDR3 is CASSLVGGGIYGYTF. CDR3 nucleotides: TGTGCCAGCAGCTTAGTAGGAGGGGGCATCTATGGCTACACCTTC.

The chain has TRBV7-9 and TRBJ1-2; D is unclear. In germline, CDR1 is SEHNR, CDR2 FQNEAQ (reference sequence). V was shortened by 4 bases and J by 7 bases, with 13 bases between the two germline ends. The CDR3 sequence is 13 residues long. The CDR3 nucleotides are TGTGCCAGCAGCTCAACTACCCCCCTTGGCTACACCTTC. This translates into CASSSTTPLGYTF.

The chain has TRBV28 and TRBJ2-3; tentatively, D is TRBD1 (6 bases). This CDR3 spans 14 amino acids. Trimming pared 4 bases from V and 0 bases from J, leaving 8 bases between. The germline CDR1 and CDR2 sequences are MDHEN and SYDVKM. Here the CDR3 reads CASSWGRSTDTQYF. The CDR3 DNA is TGTGCCAGCAGTTGGGGGCGCAGCACAGATACGCAGTATTTT.

The V and J genes are TRBV10-3 and TRBJ2-3; 11 bases line up with TRBD2. Per the germline V gene, CDR1 is ENHRY and CDR2 is SYGVKD. The CDR3 length is 18 residues. V dropped 10 bases and J dropped 2; count of bases not matched to a gene: 17. CDR3 DNA: TGTGCCACCGGGAGACTAGCGGGGCGATCGTCTGTCACAGATACGCAGTATTTT. It encodes CATGRLAGRSSVTDTQYF.

The chain recombines TRBV5-1 with TRBJ2-3; D is unclear. The V gene's germline CDR1 is SGHRS and CDR2 YFSETQ. This CDR3 is built from 16 residues. V lost 4 bases and J 0 bases, leaving 15 bases between the germline ends. This CDR3 reads CASSPSHSTSTDTQYF. For the CDR3, the DNA is TGCGCCAGCAGCCCCTCCCATTCTACTAGCACAGATACGCAGTATTTT.

CDR3 amino acids: CASSTIDYGYTF. The CDR3 DNA follows: TGTGCCAGCAGTACAATCGATTATGGCTACACCTTC. This chain connects TRBV28 to TRBJ1-2; D is undetermined. The CDR3 totals 12 residues. V shed 5 bases and J shed 5 bases, with 9 bases lying between them. Germline V gene data show CDR1 as MDHEN and CDR2 as SYDVKM.

The chain carries TRBV10-3 and TRBJ2-6; D may be TRBD2 (5 bases). CDR3 length: 14 amino acids. CDR1 is ENHRY and CDR2 is SYGVKD in the germline V gene. The CDR3, as DNA: TGTGCTACCGGGGTCGGCTCTGGGGCCAACGTCCTGACTTTC. This encodes CATGVGSGANVLTF.

The V gene is TRBV11-3, the J gene TRBJ2-7; D perhaps matches TRBD1 (7 bases). Trimming pared 1 base from V and 2 bases from J, leaving 12 bases between. Germline V gene data show CDR1 as SGHNT and CDR2 as YENEEA. The CDR3 runs to 15 residues. The CDR3 here is CASSLGQGEAYEQYF. The CDR3 DNA follows: TGTGCCAGCAGCTTAGGGCAGGGGGAGGCCTACGAGCAGTACTTC.

The rearrangement uses TRBV29-1 and TRBJ1-1; 7 bases are shared with TRBD1. Germline values: CDR1 SQVTM, CDR2 ANQGSEA. The J segment lost 0 bases and the V segment lost 7 bases, leaving 5 bases of the junction unmatched. This CDR3 spans 13 amino acids. CDR3 in amino acids: CSAQGQMNTEAFF. Written as DNA, the CDR3 is TGCAGCGCGCAGGGACAGATGAACACTGAAGCTTTCTTT.

The chain links TRBV6-1 to TRBJ2-3; 16 bases match TRBD2. CDR3 length: 20 residues. Germline CDR1 reads MNHNS; CDR2 reads SASEGT. The junction had 14 bases not matched to a gene; V was cut back by 4 bases and J by 4 bases. CDR3 nucleotides: TGTGCCAGCAGTGGGGTGGGACTAGCGGGGGGGCGTGCAATCCCAGATACGCAGTATTTT. It specifies CASSGVGLAGGRAIPDTQYF.

V and J are TRBV6-5 and TRBJ2-7; D uncertain. Germline V gene lookup returns CDR1 MNHEY and CDR2 SVGAGI. The CDR3 spans 15 residues. Between the trimmed V and J ends, which lost 1 base and 1 base, there was a span of 11 bases. The CDR3 DNA is TGTGCCAGCAGTTACTTTAACGATAGATCCTACGAGCAGTACTTC. Translating it yields CASSYFNDRSYEQYF.

The chain carries TRBV15 and TRBJ2-1; 11 bases agree with TRBD2. The germline V gene encodes CDR1 LNHNV and CDR2 YYDKDF (reference sequence). CDR3 size: 16 residues. With 0 bases clipped from V and 6 bases from J, the junction kept 4 bases outside the gene matches. CDR3 DNA: TGTGCCACCAGCAGAGATCCGCTAGCGGGGGGCAATGAGCAGTTCTTC. Protein sequence: CATSRDPLAGGNEQFF.

The rearrangement joins TRBV18 to TRBJ2-1; D unresolved. V shed 1 base and J shed 2 bases, with 15 bases lying between them. The V gene's germline CDR1 is KGHSH and CDR2 LQKENI. CDR3 length: 17 residues. The CDR3 sequence is CASSPLGATAAYNEQFF. The CDR3 DNA follows: TGTGCCAGCTCACCACTCGGAGCTACCGCAGCCTACAATGAGCAGTTCTTC.

In this sample, this clone turned up once. This chain joins TRBV5-1 and TRBJ2-5, with D perhaps TRBD2 (5 bases). The CDR3 spans 14 residues. Trimming pared 2 bases from V and 3 bases from J, leaving 11 bases between. Germline CDR1 is SGHRS and CDR2 is YFSETQ. In nucleotides, the CDR3 is TGCGCCAGCAGCTTTGAGGGTTGGGAAGAGACCCAGTACTTC. Translation: CASSFEGWEETQYF.

The V gene is TRBV5-1, the J gene TRBJ2-5; no definite D call. The CDR3 runs 14 residues. Trimming shortened V by 4 bases and J by 3 bases, and 13 bases separated the two germline ends. The germline V gene encodes CDR1 SGHRS and CDR2 YFSETQ. In DNA form, the CDR3 reads TGCGCCAGCAGCCTGGTCGGTCGAGAAGAGACCCAGTACTTC. Protein product: CASSLVGREETQYF.

This clone was observed once. This chain uses TRBV27 with TRBJ2-2; TRBD2 matches at 7 bases. After removal of 0 bases from V and 6 bases from J, the junction contained 10 bases not matched to a gene. In germline, CDR1 is MNHEY, CDR2 SMNVEV (reference sequence). The CDR3 is 17 residues long. Written as DNA, the CDR3 is TGTGCCAGCAGTTTATCGGGGGGACTAAAGGAGTCCGGGGAGCTGTTTTTT. Translated, it gives CASSLSGGLKESGELFF.

The V and J genes are TRBV5-1 and TRBJ2-5; TRBD1 agrees at 7 bases. The germline gives CDR1 SGHRS, CDR2 YFSETQ. V was pared by 7 bases and J by 2 bases, with 5 bases of the junction left unmatched. The CDR3 runs to 13 residues. CDR3 coding DNA: TGCGCCAGCGCCGACAGGGAACAAGAGACCCAGTACTTC. Its translation is CASADREQETQYF.

V usage is TRBV27 and J usage is TRBJ2-7; D gene uncertain. The germline gives CDR1 MNHEY, CDR2 SMNVEV (reference sequence). V was clipped by 1 base and J by 2 bases, with 9 bases between them. This CDR3 has 14 residues. The CDR3 nucleotides are TGTGCCAGCAGTTTATACACCATTCCCTACGAGCAGTACTTC. This translates into CASSLYTIPYEQYF.

V is TRBV11-2 and J is TRBJ1-4; the match to TRBD1 covers 8 bases. J gave up 8 bases and V 0 bases, and 5 bases lay outside the gene matches. Germline CDR1 and CDR2: SGHAT and FQNNGV. CDR3 length: 15 residues. CDR3 residues: CASSLDRAGGEKLFF. The CDR3 nucleotides read TGTGCCAGCAGCTTAGATCGTGCAGGGGGCGAAAAACTGTTTTTT.

V and J are TRBV7-8 and TRBJ2-7; maybe TRBD1 (6 bases). Trimming removed 1 base from V and 3 bases from J, with 10 bases in between. The CDR3 totals 14 residues. The germline V gene encodes CDR1 SGHVS and CDR2 FQNEAQ. CDR3 amino acids: CASSLGDNGYEQYF. CDR3 coding DNA: TGTGCCAGCAGCTTAGGGGACAATGGCTACGAGCAGTACTTC.